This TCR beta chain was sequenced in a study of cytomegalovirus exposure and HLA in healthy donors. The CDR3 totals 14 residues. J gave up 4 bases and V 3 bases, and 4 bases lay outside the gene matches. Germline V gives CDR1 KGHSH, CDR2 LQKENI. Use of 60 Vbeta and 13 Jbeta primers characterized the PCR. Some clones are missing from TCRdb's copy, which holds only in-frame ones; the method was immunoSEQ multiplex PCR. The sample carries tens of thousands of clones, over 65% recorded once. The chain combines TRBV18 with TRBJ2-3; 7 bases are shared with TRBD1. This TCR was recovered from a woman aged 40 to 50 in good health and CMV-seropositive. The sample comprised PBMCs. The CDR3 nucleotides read TGTGCCAGCTCACCCGACAGGGTGTCAGATACGCAGTATTTT. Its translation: CASSPDRVSDTQYF.